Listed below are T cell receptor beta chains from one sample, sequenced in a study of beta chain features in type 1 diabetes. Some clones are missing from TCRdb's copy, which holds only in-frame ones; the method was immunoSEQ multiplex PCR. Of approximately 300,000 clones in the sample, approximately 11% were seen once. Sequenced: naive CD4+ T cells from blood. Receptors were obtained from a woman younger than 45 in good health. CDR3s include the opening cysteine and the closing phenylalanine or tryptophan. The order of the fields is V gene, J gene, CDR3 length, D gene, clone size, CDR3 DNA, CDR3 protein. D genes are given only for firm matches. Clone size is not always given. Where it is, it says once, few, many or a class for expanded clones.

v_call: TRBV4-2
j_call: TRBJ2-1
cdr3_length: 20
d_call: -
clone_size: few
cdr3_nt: TGTGCCAGCAGCCAAGACCCCCCCCATAGCGGTCTAGGTTTGTCCAATGAGCAGTTCTTC
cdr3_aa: CASSQDPPHSGLGLSNEQFF

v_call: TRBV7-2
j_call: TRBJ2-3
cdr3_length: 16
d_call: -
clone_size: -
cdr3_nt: TGTGCCAGCAGCTTAGTAGCAGGGGCGACCACAGATACGCAGTATTTT
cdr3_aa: CASSLVAGATTDTQYF

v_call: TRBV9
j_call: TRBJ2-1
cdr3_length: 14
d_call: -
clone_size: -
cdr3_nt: TGTGCCAGCAGCGTAGGTGGGAGTAGCAATGAGCAGTTCTTC
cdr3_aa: CASSVGGSSNEQFF

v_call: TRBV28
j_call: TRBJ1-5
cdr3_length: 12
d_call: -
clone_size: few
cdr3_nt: TGTGCCGTACAGGGTGACGATCAGCCCCAGCATTTT
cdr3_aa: CAVQGDDQPQHF

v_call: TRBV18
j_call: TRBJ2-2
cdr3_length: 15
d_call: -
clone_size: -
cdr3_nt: TGTGCCAGCTCACCCTCTAGCGCAAACACCGGGGAGCTGTTTTTT
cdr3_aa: CASSPSSANTGELFF

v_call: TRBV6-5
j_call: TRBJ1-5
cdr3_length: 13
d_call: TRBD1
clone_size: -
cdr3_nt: TGTGCCAGCAAGGCAGGGGGAAATCAGCCCCAGCATTTT
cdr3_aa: CASKAGGNQPQHF

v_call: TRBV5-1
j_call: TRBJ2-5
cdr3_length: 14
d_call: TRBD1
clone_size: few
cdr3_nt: TGCGCCAGCAGCCCGGAACAGGGGTTGGAGACCCAGTACTTC
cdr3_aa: CASSPEQGLETQYF

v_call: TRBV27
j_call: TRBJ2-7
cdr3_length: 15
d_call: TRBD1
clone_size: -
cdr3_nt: TGTGCCAGCAGCTGGACAGGGGGCAACTCCTACGAGCAGTACTTC
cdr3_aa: CASSWTGGNSYEQYF

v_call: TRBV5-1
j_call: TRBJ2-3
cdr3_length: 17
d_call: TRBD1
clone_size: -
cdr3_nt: TGCGCCAGCAGCTTGGTTCCTCGGACAGGGGGCCCAGATACGCAGTATTTT
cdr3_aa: CASSLVPRTGGPDTQYF

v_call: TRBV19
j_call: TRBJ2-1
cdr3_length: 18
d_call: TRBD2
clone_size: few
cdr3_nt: TGTGCCAGTAGTATAGATCAAGATAGCGGGAGGTTCTACAATGAGCAGTTCTTC
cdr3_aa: CASSIDQDSGRFYNEQFF

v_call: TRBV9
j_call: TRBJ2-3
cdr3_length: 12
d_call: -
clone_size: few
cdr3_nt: TGTGCCAGCAGCGTTTACACAGATACGCAGTATTTT
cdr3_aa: CASSVYTDTQYF

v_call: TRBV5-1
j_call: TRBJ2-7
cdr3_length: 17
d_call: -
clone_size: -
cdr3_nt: TGCGCCAGCAGCTTTGGTTCGGGCGGCCCGCCGGGGTACGAGCAGTACTTC
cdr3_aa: CASSFGSGGPPGYEQYF

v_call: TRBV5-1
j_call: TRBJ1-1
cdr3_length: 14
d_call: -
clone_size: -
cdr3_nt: TGCGCCAGCAGCCTTGCGGGGGAGGGCACTGAAGCTTTCTTT
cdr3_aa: CASSLAGEGTEAFF

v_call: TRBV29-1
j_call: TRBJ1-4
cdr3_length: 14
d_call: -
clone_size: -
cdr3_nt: TGCAGCGCTCAAACACAGGGAAACGAGGAAAAACTGTTTTTT
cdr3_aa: CSAQTQGNEEKLFF

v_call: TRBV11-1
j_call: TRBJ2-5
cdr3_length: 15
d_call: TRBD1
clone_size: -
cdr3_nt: TGTGCCAGCAGCTTGCATACAGGGGGCCAAGAGACCCAGTACTTC
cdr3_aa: CASSLHTGGQETQYF

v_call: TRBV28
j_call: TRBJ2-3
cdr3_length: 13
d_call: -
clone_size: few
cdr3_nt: TGTGCCAGCACCAAACTGGGCACAGATACGCAGTATTTT
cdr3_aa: CASTKLGTDTQYF

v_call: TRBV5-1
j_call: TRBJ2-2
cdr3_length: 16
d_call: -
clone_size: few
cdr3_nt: TGCGCCAGCAGCTCCGGACTACACGCGAACACCGGGGAGCTGTTTTTT
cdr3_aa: CASSSGLHANTGELFF

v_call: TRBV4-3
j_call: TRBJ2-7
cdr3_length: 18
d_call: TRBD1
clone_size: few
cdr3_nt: TGCGCCAGCAGCCAAGAGGCAACAGGGGGCCTTATGAATTACGAGCAGTACTTC
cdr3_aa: CASSQEATGGLMNYEQYF

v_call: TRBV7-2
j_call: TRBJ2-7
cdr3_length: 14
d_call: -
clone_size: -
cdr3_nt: TGTGCCAGCAGCCCCCGAGGCCTTCCGGGGGAGCAGTACTTC
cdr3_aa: CASSPRGLPGEQYF

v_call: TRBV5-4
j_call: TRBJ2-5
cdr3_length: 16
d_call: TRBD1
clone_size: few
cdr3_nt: TGTGCCAGCAGCAGTCCCGGGACAGGGGTCTTAGAGACCCAGTACTTC
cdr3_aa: CASSSPGTGVLETQYF

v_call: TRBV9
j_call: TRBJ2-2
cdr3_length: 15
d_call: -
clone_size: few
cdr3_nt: TGTGCCAGCAGCCCCTCGGGACTCACAACCGGGGAGCTGTTTTTT
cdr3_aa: CASSPSGLTTGELFF

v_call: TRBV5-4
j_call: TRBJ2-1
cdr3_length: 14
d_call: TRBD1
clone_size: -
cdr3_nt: TGTGCCAGCAGCTCCTGGACAGGGTTGGGTGAGCAGTTCTTC
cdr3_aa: CASSSWTGLGEQFF

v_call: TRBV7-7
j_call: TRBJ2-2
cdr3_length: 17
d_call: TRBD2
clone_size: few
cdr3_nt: TGTGCTAGCAGCTCTCATAGCGGGAGGGGAAACACCGGGGAGCTGTTTTTT
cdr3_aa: CASSSHSGRGNTGELFF

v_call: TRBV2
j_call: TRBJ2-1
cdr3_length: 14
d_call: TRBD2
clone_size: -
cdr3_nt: TGTGCCAGCAGGGAAGCGGGAGGAGTCAATGAGCAGTTCTTC
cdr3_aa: CASREAGGVNEQFF

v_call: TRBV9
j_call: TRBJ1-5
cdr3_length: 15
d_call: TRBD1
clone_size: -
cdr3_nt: TGTGCCAGCAGCCGGACAGGGTTTAGCAATCAGCCCCAGCATTTT
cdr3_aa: CASSRTGFSNQPQHF

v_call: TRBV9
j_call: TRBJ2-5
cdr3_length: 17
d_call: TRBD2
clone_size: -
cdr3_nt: TGTGCCAGCAGCGTAGGGGAGGGGTCGCCCGCCCAAGAGACCCAGTACTTC
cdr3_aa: CASSVGEGSPAQETQYF

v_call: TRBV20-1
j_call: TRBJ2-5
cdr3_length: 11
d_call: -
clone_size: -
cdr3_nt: TGCAGTGCTATACGGGAGGAGACCCAGTACTTC
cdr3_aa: CSAIREETQYF

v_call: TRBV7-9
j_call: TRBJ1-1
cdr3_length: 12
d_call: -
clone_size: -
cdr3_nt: TGTGCCAGCATTGGGGGGGACACTGAAGCTTTCTTT
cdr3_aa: CASIGGDTEAFF

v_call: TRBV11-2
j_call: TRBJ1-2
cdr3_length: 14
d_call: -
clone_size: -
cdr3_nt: TGTGCCAGCAGCTTCAACAGCATAAACTATGGCTACACCTTC
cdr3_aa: CASSFNSINYGYTF

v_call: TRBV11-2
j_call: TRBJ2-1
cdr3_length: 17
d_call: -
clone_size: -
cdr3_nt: TGTGCCAGCAGCCCCCGCCTAGACTCGCTCTACTACAATGAGCAGTTCTTC
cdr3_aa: CASSPRLDSLYYNEQFF

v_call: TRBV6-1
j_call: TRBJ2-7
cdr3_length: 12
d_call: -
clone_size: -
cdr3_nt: TGTGCCAGCAGTGAATGGCCGAACGAGCAGTACTTC
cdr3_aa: CASSEWPNEQYF

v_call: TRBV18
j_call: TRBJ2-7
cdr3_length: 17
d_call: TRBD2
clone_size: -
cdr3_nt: TGTGCCAGCTCACCAGGACTAGCGGGAGAACGTGTCTACGAGCAGTACTTC
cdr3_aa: CASSPGLAGERVYEQYF

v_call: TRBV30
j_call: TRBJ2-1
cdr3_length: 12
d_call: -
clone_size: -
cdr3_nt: TGTGCCTGGAGCCTAATCCACAGGGAATGGTTCTTC
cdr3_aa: CAWSLIHREWFF

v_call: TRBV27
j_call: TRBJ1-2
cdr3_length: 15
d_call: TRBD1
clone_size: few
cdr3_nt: TGTGCCAGCAGTTTATCGTCCAGGGGGAACTATGGCTACACCTTC
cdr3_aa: CASSLSSRGNYGYTF

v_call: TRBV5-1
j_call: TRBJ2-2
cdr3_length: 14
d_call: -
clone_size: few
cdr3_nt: TGCGCCAGCAATGACAGAACGAACACCGGGGAGCTGTTTTTT
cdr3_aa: CASNDRTNTGELFF

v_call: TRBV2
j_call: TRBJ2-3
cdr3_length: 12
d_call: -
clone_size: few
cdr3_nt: TGTGCCAGCAGTCCTGGGCCAGATACGCAGTATTTT
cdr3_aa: CASSPGPDTQYF

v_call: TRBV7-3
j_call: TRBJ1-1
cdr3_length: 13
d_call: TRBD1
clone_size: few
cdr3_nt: TGTGCCAGCAGCCGGCAGGGGGACACTGAAGCTTTCTTT
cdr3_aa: CASSRQGDTEAFF

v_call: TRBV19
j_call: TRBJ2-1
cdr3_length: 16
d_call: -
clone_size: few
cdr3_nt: TGTGCCAGTAGTATAGGATTCCAGGGGCGGAACAATGAGCAGTTCTTC
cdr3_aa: CASSIGFQGRNNEQFF

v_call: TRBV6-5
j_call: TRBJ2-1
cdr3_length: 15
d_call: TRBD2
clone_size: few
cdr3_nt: TGTGCCAGCAGTTCCCTAGCGGGAGGGGGCCATGAGCAGTTCTTC
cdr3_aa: CASSSLAGGGHEQFF

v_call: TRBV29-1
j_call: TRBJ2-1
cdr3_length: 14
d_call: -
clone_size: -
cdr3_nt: TGCAGCGTCACGGGGGGCAGGGGTCATAGTGAGCAGTTCTTC
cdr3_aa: CSVTGGRGHSEQFF

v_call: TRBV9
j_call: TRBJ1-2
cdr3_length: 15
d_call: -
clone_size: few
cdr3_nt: TGTGCCAGCAGCGTCCAGACAGGCCCCTATAAGGGCTACACCTTC
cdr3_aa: CASSVQTGPYKGYTF